This T cell receptor beta chain was captured in a study of blood T cell repertoires in COVID-19. CDR1 is SGHTS, CDR2 YDEGEE, per germline. V trimming: 4 bases; J trimming: 9 bases; junction bases outside the gene matches: 9. The CDR3 extends over 14 amino acids. The assay was immunoSEQ multiplex PCR, and TCRdb's table has in-frame clones only and misses some. The sample carries about 210,000 clones, 65% to 90% recorded once. This sequence was found in a man in his fifties or sixties with active or convalescent COVID-19. The material sequenced was peripheral blood. V gene TRBV5-8 combines with J gene TRBJ2-1; 8 bases fit TRBD2. The DNA for the CDR3 is TGTGCCAGCAGCGCGGGACTAGGACCAGGTGAGCAGTTCTTC. It yields the protein CASSAGLGPGEQFF.